One and the same sample provided the 21 T cell receptor beta chains below, sequenced in a study of identical twins. TCRdb re-derived calls from the 5' RACE reads in MiXCR, one entry per CDR3 protein. The sample yields 1.5 million to 2 million distinct CDR3 sequences, roughly a third seen once. The sample taken for sequencing was cord blood. These receptors came from a newborn girl in good health.

This sequence joins TRBV7-2 and TRBJ2-4, with D unresolved. Trimming stripped 2 bases from V and 1 base from J, with 6 bases between. There are 14 residues in the CDR3. Germline values: CDR1 SGHTA, CDR2 FQGNSA. The CDR3 loop is CASSLRHAKNIQYF. CDR3 DNA sequence: TGTGCCAGCAGCTTAAGACACGCCAAAAACATTCAGTACTTC.

This clonotype came up a few times. This sequence joins TRBV6-5 and TRBJ2-1, with no clear D. Germline V gene sequence: CDR1 MNHEY, CDR2 SVGAGI. The V and J ends lost 0 bases and 7 bases respectively, with 7 bases between them. CDR3 length equals 13 residues. CDR3 sequence reads: CASSYSHGNEQFF. In DNA form, the CDR3 reads TGTGCCAGCAGTTACTCGCACGGGAATGAGCAGTTCTTC.

V usage is TRBV24-1 and J usage is TRBJ2-1; no definite D call. The last part of the DNA fits TRBJ2-7 better; the J call may be wrong. CDR1 and CDR2 (germline): KGHDR, SFDVKD. The CDR3 extends over 16 amino acids. This CDR3 reads CATSGPSWGFRYEQYF. The DNA for the CDR3 is TGTGCCACCAGTGGCCCTTCTTGGGGTTTCAGGTACGAGCAGTACTTC.

This clonotype has only a few counts. V gene TRBV5-6 combines with J gene TRBJ2-4; 7 positions agree with TRBD2. V dropped 0 bases and J dropped 6; count of bases not matched to a gene: 6. The CDR3 has 15 amino acids. From germline, CDR1 is SGHDT and CDR2 YYEEEE. The CDR3 loop is CASSLGGLGRNIQYF. CDR3 coding DNA: TGTGCCAGCAGCTTGGGAGGACTAGGAAGAAACATTCAGTACTTC.

This clonotype showed up just a few times. The chain links TRBV2 to TRBJ2-5; 8 nucleotides match TRBD1. V lost 0 bases to trimming and J lost 4 bases; unmatched junction nucleotides: 1. Germline assignment: CDR1 SNHLY and CDR2 FYNNEI. There are 14 residues in the CDR3. CDR3 sequence: CASSEADRAETQYF. In nucleotides, the CDR3 is TGTGCCAGCAGTGAAGCGGACAGGGCAGAGACCCAGTACTTC.

This clonotype was picked up many times. V gene TRBV12-3 or TRBV12-4 combines with J gene TRBJ2-3; D may correspond to TRBD1 or TRBD2 (6 bases each). The V gene lost 6 bases and the J gene lost 3 bases, with 13 bases spanning the gap. This CDR3 region has 14 residues. CDR3 in DNA: TGTGCCAGCAGCAACACAGGGAGGACAGATACGCAGTATTTT. It translates to CASSNTGRTDTQYF.

The rearrangement uses TRBV20-1 and TRBJ1-1; 7 nucleotides match TRBD1. Looked up from germline, CDR1 is DFQATT and CDR2 is SNEGSKA (reference sequence). The CDR3 totals 15 residues. With V trimmed by 2 bases and J by 4 bases, 10 bases remained unmatched. DNA of the CDR3: TGCAGTGCTAGACCAAGGGGAGGGGGCGTCACTGAAGCTTTCTTT. It specifies CSARPRGGGVTEAFF.

The chain links TRBV6-5 to TRBJ1-4; D is unresolved. This CDR3 has 17 amino acids. CDR1 and CDR2 (germline): MNHEY, SVGAGI. V lost 2 bases to trimming and J lost 0 bases, with 13 bases between them. The DNA for the CDR3 is TGTGCCAGCAGTTACCTGAGACCGCCGGCAACTAATGAAAAACTGTTTTTT. Translation: CASSYLRPPATNEKLFF.

This clonotype has a count of ten or more. This chain uses TRBV27 with TRBJ1-1, with a possible D match to TRBD1 (5 bases). V was cut by 3 bases and J by 4 bases, with 9 bases left in between. Germline CDR1 is MNHEY and CDR2 is SMNVEV (reference sequence). The length of the CDR3 is 13 residues. The CDR3, as DNA: TGTGCCAGCAGTTTGCGGGGGTCCACTGAAGCTTTCTTT. Translating gives CASSLRGSTEAFF.

The rearrangement links TRBV7-2 to TRBJ2-3, with a tentative D call TRBD2 (6 bases). Trimming removed 4 bases from V and 2 bases from J, with 13 bases in between. The CDR3 sequence is 15 residues long. The germline V gene has CDR1 SGHTA and CDR2 FQGNSA. CDR3 DNA sequence: TGTGCCAGCAGCTCTCGGGGGTCCTACACAGATACGCAGTATTTT. It yields the protein CASSSRGSYTDTQYF.

The rearrangement uses TRBV20-1 and TRBJ2-7, with 12 bases aligning to TRBD2. Germline V gives CDR1 DFQATT, CDR2 SNEGSKA (reference sequence). Trimming took 6 bases from V and 2 from J; bases not matched to a gene: 8. The CDR3 runs to 15 residues. CDR3 sequence: CSATPSGGATYEQYF. CDR3 in DNA: TGCAGTGCCACTCCTAGCGGGGGGGCAACCTACGAGCAGTACTTC.

The V call is TRBV29-1, the J call TRBJ2-3, with D perhaps matching TRBD2 (6 bases). This CDR3 has 14 amino acids. Germline CDR1 SQVTM, CDR2 ANQGSEA. V lost 4 bases to trimming and J lost 1 base, with 12 bases between them. The CDR3 reads CSVANSGGTDTQYF. CDR3 bases: TGCAGCGTTGCCAATAGCGGAGGCACAGATACGCAGTATTTT.

The chain is built from TRBV28 and TRBJ2-1, with D possibly matching TRBD1 (5 bases). V was clipped by 5 bases and J by 0 bases, with 11 bases between them. The CDR3 has 15 amino acids. Germline values: CDR1 MDHEN, CDR2 SYDVKM. The CDR3 loop is CASSRQPSSYNEQFF. CDR3 bases: TGTGCCAGCAGTCGACAGCCCAGCTCCTACAATGAGCAGTTCTTC.

V gene TRBV6-1 combines with J gene TRBJ2-1, with 10 bases matching TRBD2. The germline gives CDR1 MNHNS, CDR2 SASEGT. Germline trimming cut 6 bases from V and 1 base from J; bases unmatched to any gene: 3. This CDR3 contains 15 residues. The CDR3 loop is CASRVLAGSYNEQFF. CDR3 DNA: TGTGCCAGCAGAGTACTAGCGGGATCCTACAATGAGCAGTTCTTC.

This clonotype was picked up a small number of times. The chain's CDR3 is CASSQDGWEKLFF. For the CDR3, the DNA is TGTGCCAGCAGCCAAGATGGGTGGGAAAAACTGTTTTTT. The chain employs TRBV3-1 and TRBJ1-4; D is undetermined. The germline V gene has CDR1 LGHDT and CDR2 YNNKEL (reference sequence). Deletions cut 0 bases from V and 8 bases from J, with 7 bases between. The CDR3 runs to 13 residues. Combining the CDR3 with reference TRBV3-1 and TRBJ1-4 gives the whole variable domain DTAVSQTPKYLVTQMGNDKSIKCEQNLGHDTMYWYKQDSKKFLKIMFSYNNKELIINETVPNRFSPKSPDKAHLNLHINSLELGDSAVYFCASSQDGWEKLFFGSGTQLSVL.

The chain has TRBV20-1 and TRBJ1-6, with D uncertain. This CDR3 spans 14 amino acids. Germline V CDR1 and CDR2: DFQATT, SNEGSKA (reference sequence). The V end lost 6 bases, the J end lost 4 bases, and 13 bases lay between the germline ends. CDR3 sequence (DNA): TGCAGTGCCACTCCCCCGATATATAATTCACCCCTCCACTTT. Protein product: CSATPPIYNSPLHF.

This chain joins TRBV5-1 and TRBJ1-2, with D possibly TRBD1 on 6 matching bases. With 4 bases removed from V and 6 bases from J, the gap between germline ends came to 16 bases. The CDR3 is made up of 14 amino acids. Looked up from germline, CDR1 is SGHRS and CDR2 is YFSETQ. The CDR3 loop is CASSTRTGLDGYTF. DNA for the CDR3: TGCGCCAGCAGCACACGAACAGGGCTTGATGGCTACACCTTC.

CDR3 sequence (DNA): TGTGCCAGCAGCTTACCGGGACTAGCAGACAATGAGCAGTACTTC. Its protein is CASSLPGLADNEQYF. This sequence joins TRBV7-8 and TRBJ2-4; TRBD2 aligns across 9 bases. The V and J ends lost 2 bases and 13 bases, in that order; junction bases with no gene match: 12. CDR3 length: 15 amino acids. Germline V gives CDR1 SGHVS, CDR2 FQNEAQ.

The chain has TRBV20-1 and TRBJ2-3; possible D gene TRBD2, 5 bases. V was clipped by 3 bases and J by 1 base, with 8 bases between them. The CDR3 consists of 13 residues. The germline V gene encodes CDR1 DFQATT and CDR2 SNEGSKA (reference sequence). The CDR3 region is CSASFGGTDTQYF. The CDR3, as DNA: TGCAGTGCTAGTTTCGGGGGCACAGATACGCAGTATTTT.

This rearrangement joins TRBV20-1 to TRBJ1-2; the match to TRBD1 covers 11 bases. With V trimmed by 1 base and J by 5 bases, 3 bases remained unmatched. CDR3 length equals 14 residues. CDR1 and CDR2 (germline): DFQATT, SNEGSKA (reference sequence). CDR3 sequence (DNA): TGCAGTGCTAGAGGCCGGGACAGGGGGTATGGCTACACCTTC. Protein: CSARGRDRGYGYTF.

J is TRBJ1-1 and V is TRBV6-6; D gene unclear. The CDR3 spans 14 residues. The germline V gene encodes CDR1 MNHNY and CDR2 SVGAGI (reference sequence). Trimming shortened V by 4 bases and J by 1 base, and 10 bases separated the two germline ends. The CDR3 loop reads CASSWQDANTEAFF. DNA for the CDR3: TGTGCCAGCAGTTGGCAGGATGCGAACACTGAAGCTTTCTTT.